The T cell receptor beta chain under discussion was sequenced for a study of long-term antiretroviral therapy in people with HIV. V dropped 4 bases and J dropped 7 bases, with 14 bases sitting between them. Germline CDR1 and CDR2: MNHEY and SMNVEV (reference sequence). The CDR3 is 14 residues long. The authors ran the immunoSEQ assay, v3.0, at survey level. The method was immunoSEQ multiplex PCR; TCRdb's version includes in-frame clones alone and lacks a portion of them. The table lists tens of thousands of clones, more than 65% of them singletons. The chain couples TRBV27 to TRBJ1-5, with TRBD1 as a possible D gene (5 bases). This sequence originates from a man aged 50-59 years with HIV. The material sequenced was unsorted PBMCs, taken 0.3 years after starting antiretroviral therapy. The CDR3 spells CASSSRDSLQPQHF. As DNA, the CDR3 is TGTGCCAGCAGTTCCCGGGACTCCTTGCAGCCCCAGCATTTT.